These 30 T cell receptor beta chains originate from one sample sequenced in a study of blood T cell repertoires in COVID-19. Sequencing used immunoSEQ multiplex PCR; TCRdb keeps in-frame clones, though not all of them. The table includes 200,000 to 250,000 clones, roughly 80% detected once. Sequencing was done on a sample of peripheral blood. The receptors shown here come from a woman aged 18-29 years with acute or convalescent COVID-19.

Many counts were recorded for this clone. V is TRBV6-4 and J is TRBJ1-5, with TRBD1 as a possible D gene (5 bases). Trimming shortened V by 0 bases and J by 0 bases, and 15 bases separated the two germline ends. CDR3 length: 18 amino acids. Germline-derived CDR1 and CDR2 are MRHNA and SNTAGT. Written as DNA, the CDR3 is TGTGCCAGCAGTGACTCCCGGACATCCCAGAGTAGCAATCAGCCCCAGCATTTT. This translates into CASSDSRTSQSSNQPQHF.

The chain uses TRBV20-1 and TRBJ2-2; TRBD1 matches at 11 bases. The CDR3 contains 15 residues. V dropped 3 bases and J dropped 7; count of bases not matched to a gene: 7. Germline CDR1 reads DFQATT; CDR2 reads SNEGSKA (reference sequence). The CDR3 spells CSASLWTGGFGELFF. CDR3 bases: TGCAGTGCTAGTTTATGGACAGGGGGCTTCGGGGAGCTGTTTTTT.

The J gene is TRBJ2-7, the V gene TRBV4-3, with 10 bases lining up with TRBD1. This CDR3 comprises 17 residues. The germline V gene has CDR1 LGHNA and CDR2 YSLEER. Losses at the gene ends were 1 base for V and 6 bases for J; bases not matched to a gene: 12. This CDR3 reads CASSQGLWDRGAGEQYF. The CDR3 DNA follows: TGCGCCAGCAGCCAAGGTTTGTGGGACAGGGGTGCTGGCGAGCAGTACTTC.

This clone was seen a few times. The chain employs TRBV12-3 or TRBV12-4 and TRBJ1-1; TRBD1 agrees at 7 bases. The junction had 3 bases not matched to a gene; V was cut back by 5 bases and J by 3 bases. This CDR3 is 13 amino acids long. The CDR3, as DNA: TGTGCCAGCAGTCGCACAGGGGACACTGAAGCTTTCTTT. Its translation: CASSRTGDTEAFF.

The rearrangement uses TRBV6-2 or TRBV6-3 and TRBJ2-1, with D possibly being TRBD2 (6 bases). CDR3 size: 17 residues. V lost 1 base, J lost 4 bases, and 17 bases lay in between. Per the germline V gene, CDR1 is MNHEY and CDR2 is SVGEGT. This CDR3 is CASSYFPGLWDYNEQFF. The CDR3, as DNA: TGTGCCAGCAGTTACTTTCCGGGACTCTGGGATTACAATGAGCAGTTCTTC.

This clone has more than one count but fewer than ten. V usage is TRBV7-9 and J usage is TRBJ2-1; 11 bases are shared with TRBD2. The CDR3 runs to 13 residues. Germline CDR1 and CDR2: SEHNR and FQNEAQ (reference sequence). The V and J ends lost 4 bases and 12 bases, in that order; junction bases with no gene match: 5. CDR3 nucleotides: TGTGCCAGCAGCTCCGCCGGACTAGCGGGGCAGTTCTTC. It yields the protein CASSSAGLAGQFF.

The rearrangement uses TRBV4-1 and TRBJ1-2, with D unresolved. The CDR3 has 15 amino acids. V gave up 0 bases and J gave up 2 bases, with 10 bases separating them. The germline V gene encodes CDR1 MGHRA and CDR2 YSYEKL. CDR3 sequence reads: CASSQEGGRNYGYTF. The DNA of the CDR3 is TGCGCCAGCAGCCAAGAAGGAGGCCGAAACTATGGCTACACCTTC.

V gene TRBV7-2 combines with J gene TRBJ2-7; 9 nucleotides line up with TRBD2. The CDR3 sequence is 17 residues long. Germline V gene lookup returns CDR1 SGHTA and CDR2 FQGNSA. The trim removed 3 bases at V and 1 base at J, leaving 10 bases unmatched. CDR3 DNA sequence: TGTGCCAGCAGCTTTGGGCTAGCGGGATCCTGGTCCTACGAGCAGTACTTC. Amino acids: CASSFGLAGSWSYEQYF.

This chain joins TRBV9 and TRBJ2-7; 8 nucleotides line up with TRBD1. With V trimmed by 7 bases and J by 3 bases, 9 bases remained unmatched. This CDR3 comprises 14 residues. Germline CDR1 reads SGDLS; CDR2 reads YYNGEE. CDR3 bases: TGTGCCAGCGACCGGACAGGGACATTCTACGAGCAGTACTTC. It specifies CASDRTGTFYEQYF.

The V call is TRBV27, the J call TRBJ2-1; 13 bases match TRBD2. Per the germline V gene, CDR1 is MNHEY and CDR2 is SMNVEV (reference sequence). The CDR3 spans 18 residues. V trimming: 1 base; J trimming: 2 bases; junction bases outside the gene matches: 5. The CDR3 bases are TGTGCCAGCAGTTTATTCCCGGGACTAGCGGGACCCTACAATGAGCAGTTCTTC. Translated: CASSLFPGLAGPYNEQFF.

The count of this clone is one. This chain joins TRBV6-6 and TRBJ2-7; 10 bases map to TRBD2. The CDR3 consists of 15 residues. From germline, CDR1 is MNHNY and CDR2 SVGAGI (reference sequence). V lost 5 bases and J lost 1; bases outside the gene matches: 5. In DNA, the CDR3 is TGTGCCAGCAGTCGTTCTAGCGGGAGATCCTACGAGCAGTACTTC. Translation: CASSRSSGRSYEQYF.

The CDR3 is CASSVAGDNNEQFF. DNA of the CDR3: TGTGCCAGCAGCGTAGCCGGAGATAACAATGAGCAGTTCTTC. V usage is TRBV9 and J usage is TRBJ2-1; D gene uncertain. V was shortened by 0 bases and J by 5 bases, with 9 bases between the two germline ends. The V gene's germline CDR1 is SGDLS and CDR2 YYNGEE. There are 14 residues in the CDR3.

The V and J genes are TRBV6-5 and TRBJ2-4; 7 bases are shared with TRBD1. The CDR3 has 15 amino acids. Germline loops: CDR1 MNHEY, CDR2 SVGAGI. Trimming removed 5 bases from V and 4 bases from J; junction bases left unmatched: 8. CDR3 amino acids: CASSTAGTAKNIQYF. CDR3 DNA: TGTGCCAGCAGTACAGCCGGGACAGCTAAAAACATTCAGTACTTC.

This clone has just one count. The J gene is TRBJ1-5, the V gene TRBV27; a possible D gene is TRBD1 (5 bases). Germline assignment: CDR1 MNHEY and CDR2 SMNVEV (reference sequence). This CDR3 contains 15 residues. Trimming cost V 6 bases and J 0 bases, with 12 bases left between them. This CDR3 reads CASSPYRYSNQPQHF. The CDR3 region has the DNA TGTGCCAGCAGCCCATACAGGTATAGCAATCAGCCCCAGCATTTT.

The DNA for the CDR3 is TGTGCCAGCAAAGTCGATACATCCTCCTACGAGCAGTACTTC. Amino acids: CASKVDTSSYEQYF. The V and J genes are TRBV7-9 and TRBJ2-7, with D unclear. Germline CDR1 SEHNR, CDR2 FQNEAQ (reference sequence). The V and J ends lost 7 bases and 0 bases respectively, with 13 bases between them. This CDR3 has 14 amino acids.

The chain carries TRBV15 and TRBJ1-5; D is undetermined. V lost 0 bases to trimming and J lost 5 bases, with 11 bases between them. The CDR3 extends over 15 amino acids. CDR1 and CDR2 (germline): LNHNV, YYDKDF (reference sequence). The CDR3 protein is CATSRDPGVHQPQHF. CDR3 DNA: TGTGCCACCAGCAGAGATCCCGGGGTTCATCAGCCCCAGCATTTT.

The chain uses TRBV6-5 and TRBJ2-7; 8 bases are a match to TRBD1. V shed 0 bases, J shed 2 bases, and the junction held 3 bases outside the gene matches. The V gene's germline CDR1 is MNHEY and CDR2 SVGAGI. This CDR3 is built from 15 residues. CDR3 loop: CASSYSLTGAYEQYF. The CDR3, as DNA: TGTGCCAGCAGTTACTCATTGACAGGGGCCTACGAGCAGTACTTC.

The rearrangement uses TRBV19 and TRBJ2-7, with TRBD1 matching 8 bases. The germline V gene encodes CDR1 LNHDA and CDR2 SQIVND (reference sequence). This CDR3 is built from 13 residues. The V and J ends lost 6 bases and 5 bases, in that order; junction bases with no gene match: 6. The CDR3 bases are TGTGCCAGTAGCACAGGGGGTCTCAACGAGCAGTACTTC. Protein sequence: CASSTGGLNEQYF.

V usage is TRBV5-1 and J usage is TRBJ2-2, with TRBD2 matching over 8 bases. The CDR3 contains 16 residues. Germline loops: CDR1 SGHRS, CDR2 YFSETQ. With V trimmed by 3 bases and J by 2 bases, 6 bases remained unmatched. CDR3 coding DNA: TGCGCCAGCAGCTCCGGGGGGGTCCGAAACACCGGGGAGCTGTTTTTT. Protein sequence: CASSSGGVRNTGELFF.

This clone appeared a few times. CDR3 sequence reads: CASSPLDASTGELFF. The DNA of the CDR3 is TGCGCCAGCAGCCCCCTCGATGCTAGCACCGGGGAGCTGTTTTTT. This chain connects TRBV5-1 to TRBJ2-2, with unresolved D. CDR3 length: 15 residues. Germline V gene sequence: CDR1 SGHRS, CDR2 YFSETQ. Trimming took off 4 bases at V and 4 bases at J, with 14 bases between the two ends.

The gene calls are TRBV6-2 or TRBV6-3 and TRBJ2-1; 8 bases line up with TRBD2. V shed 0 bases, J shed 6 bases, and the junction held 7 bases outside the gene matches. The germline V gene encodes CDR1 MNHEY and CDR2 SVGEGT. This CDR3 comprises 16 residues. CDR3 region: CASSYSKAGEVNEQFF. CDR3 nucleotide sequence: TGTGCCAGCAGTTACTCGAAAGCGGGAGAGGTCAATGAGCAGTTCTTC.

This sequence joins TRBV10-3 and TRBJ1-1, with D unresolved. Germline assignment: CDR1 ENHRY and CDR2 SYGVKD. The CDR3 spans 13 residues. Trimming left V 2 bases short and J 4 bases short, with 8 bases between. The CDR3 DNA sequence: TGTGCCATCAGTGAGGAGGGCGGCACTGAAGCTTTCTTT. This codes for CAISEEGGTEAFF.

This chain uses TRBV4-3 with TRBJ1-1; possible D gene TRBD1, 5 bases. CDR1 is LGHNA, CDR2 YSLEER, per germline. This CDR3 is 13 amino acids long. V dropped 0 bases and J dropped 7 bases, with 9 bases sitting between them. The CDR3 DNA reads TGCGCCAGCAGCCAAGATTGGGGCTTTGAAGCTTTCTTT. It translates to CASSQDWGFEAFF.

The V gene is TRBV25-1, the J gene TRBJ2-1; 10 nucleotides line up with TRBD2. CDR3 size: 16 residues. Germline CDR1 and CDR2: MGHDK and SYGVNS. V shed 4 bases and J 8 bases; nucleotides not matched to a gene: 11. The CDR3 is CASSGEELAGVYEQFF. DNA of the CDR3: TGTGCCAGCAGTGGAGAGGAGCTAGCGGGAGTCTATGAGCAGTTCTTC. Using reference TRBV25-1 and TRBJ2-1 for the parts outside the CDR3, the full variable domain is EADIYQTPRYLVIGTGKKITLECSQTMGHDKMYWYQQDPGMELHLIHYSYGVNSTEKGDLSSESTVSRIRTEHFPLTLESARPSHTSQYLCASSGEELAGVYEQFFGPGTRLTVL.

This clone was seen a few times. The chain recombines TRBV9 with TRBJ1-1; D gene uncertain. The V end lost 0 bases, the J end lost 2 bases, and 11 bases lay between the germline ends. CDR3 size: 15 residues. The V gene's germline CDR1 is SGDLS and CDR2 YYNGEE. The CDR3 sequence: CASSVVGGSNTEAFF. The CDR3 bases are TGTGCCAGCAGCGTAGTCGGCGGATCCAACACTGAAGCTTTCTTT.

V is TRBV9 and J is TRBJ1-2; D perhaps matches TRBD1 (5 bases). V lost 1 base and J lost 2, with 6 bases in between. CDR1 is SGDLS, CDR2 YYNGEE, per germline. This CDR3 has 13 amino acids. The CDR3 coding sequence is TGTGCCAGCAGCGTACAGGGAAACTATGGCTACACCTTC. This encodes CASSVQGNYGYTF.

This chain uses TRBV18 with TRBJ2-5, with D maybe TRBD2 (5 bases). This CDR3 is 14 amino acids long. The germline V and J ends were trimmed by 0 bases and 5 bases, with 10 bases remaining between them. Germline V CDR1 and CDR2: KGHSH, LQKENI. CDR3 coding DNA: TGTGCCAGCTCACCACCGTCTAGCAGGGAGACCCAGTACTTC. This encodes CASSPPSSRETQYF.

V and J are TRBV10-2 and TRBJ1-1; 7 nucleotides agree with TRBD1. This CDR3 has 14 amino acids. The V gene's germline CDR1 is WSHSY and CDR2 SAAADI. Losses at the gene ends were 3 bases for V and 5 bases for J; bases not matched to a gene: 6. The CDR3 is CASSDPTGATEAFF. The CDR3 DNA reads TGCGCCAGCAGTGACCCCACAGGGGCTACTGAAGCTTTCTTT.

With respect to this clone: Other nucleotide sequences in the sample specify the same CDR3. The chain is built from TRBV19 and TRBJ2-7; 10 nucleotides match TRBD1. Germline CDR1 reads LNHDA; CDR2 reads SQIVND (reference sequence). The V and J ends lost 1 base and 0 bases, in that order; junction bases with no gene match: 0. The CDR3 loop spans 15 amino acids. The DNA for the CDR3 is TGTGCCAGTAGTATAGGGACAGGGGGCTCCTACGAGCAGTACTTC. It specifies CASSIGTGGSYEQYF.

The V gene is TRBV5-1, the J gene TRBJ2-7; a possible D gene is TRBD2 (7 bases). The CDR3 loop spans 15 amino acids. Germline CDR1 reads SGHRS; CDR2 reads YFSETQ. Between the trimmed V and J ends, which lost 3 bases and 3 bases, there was a span of 16 bases. The CDR3 sequence is CASSSDRGALYEQYF. CDR3 sequence (DNA): TGCGCCAGCAGCTCTGATCGGGGGGCTCTCTACGAGCAGTACTTC. The full variable domain, rest sourced from reference TRBV5-1 and TRBJ2-7, is KAGVTQTPRYLIKTRGQQVTLSCSPISGHRSVSWYQQTPGQGLQFLFEYFSETQRNKGNFPGRFSGRQFSNSRSEMNVSTLELGDSALYLCASSSDRGALYEQYFGPGTRLTVT.